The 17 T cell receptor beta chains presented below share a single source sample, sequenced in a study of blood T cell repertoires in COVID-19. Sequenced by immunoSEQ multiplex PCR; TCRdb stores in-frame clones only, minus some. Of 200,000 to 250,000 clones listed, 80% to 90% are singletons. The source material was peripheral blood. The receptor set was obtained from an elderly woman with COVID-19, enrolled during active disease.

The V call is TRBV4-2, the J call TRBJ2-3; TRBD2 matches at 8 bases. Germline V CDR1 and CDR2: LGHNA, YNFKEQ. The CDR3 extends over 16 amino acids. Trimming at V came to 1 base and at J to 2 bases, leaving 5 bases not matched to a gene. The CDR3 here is CASSQAAGANTDTQYF. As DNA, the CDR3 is TGTGCCAGCAGCCAAGCAGCGGGGGCCAACACAGATACGCAGTATTTT.

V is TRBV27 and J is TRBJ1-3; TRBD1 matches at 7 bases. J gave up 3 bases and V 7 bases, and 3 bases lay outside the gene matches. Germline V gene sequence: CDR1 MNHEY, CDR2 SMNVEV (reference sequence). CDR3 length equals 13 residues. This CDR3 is CASMGQSGNTIYF. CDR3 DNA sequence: TGTGCCAGCATGGGACAGAGTGGAAACACCATATATTTT.

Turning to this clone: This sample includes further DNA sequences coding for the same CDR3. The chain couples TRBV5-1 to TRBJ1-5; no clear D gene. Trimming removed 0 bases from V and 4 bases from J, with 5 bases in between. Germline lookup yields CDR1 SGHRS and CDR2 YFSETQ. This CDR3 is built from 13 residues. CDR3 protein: CASSLAGNQPQHF. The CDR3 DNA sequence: TGCGCCAGCAGCTTGGCGGGGAATCAGCCCCAGCATTTT.

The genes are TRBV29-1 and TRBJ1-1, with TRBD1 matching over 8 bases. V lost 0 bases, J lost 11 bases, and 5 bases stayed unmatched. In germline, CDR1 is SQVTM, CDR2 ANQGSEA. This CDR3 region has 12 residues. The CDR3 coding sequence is TGCAGCGTTGAAGAACAGGACAGGGAGGCTTTCTTT. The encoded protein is CSVEEQDREAFF.

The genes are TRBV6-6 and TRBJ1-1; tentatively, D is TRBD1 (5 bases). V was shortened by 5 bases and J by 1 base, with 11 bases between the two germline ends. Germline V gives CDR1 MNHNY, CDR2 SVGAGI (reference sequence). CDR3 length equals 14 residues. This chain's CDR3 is CASSRITGNTEAFF. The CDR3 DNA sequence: TGTGCCAGCAGTAGGATCACAGGGAACACTGAAGCTTTCTTT.

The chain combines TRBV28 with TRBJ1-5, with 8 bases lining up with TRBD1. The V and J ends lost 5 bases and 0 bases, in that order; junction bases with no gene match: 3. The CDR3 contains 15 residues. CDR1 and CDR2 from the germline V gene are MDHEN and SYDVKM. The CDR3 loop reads CASSPTGVSNQPQHF. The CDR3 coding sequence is TGTGCCAGCAGTCCGACAGGGGTTAGCAATCAGCCCCAGCATTTT.

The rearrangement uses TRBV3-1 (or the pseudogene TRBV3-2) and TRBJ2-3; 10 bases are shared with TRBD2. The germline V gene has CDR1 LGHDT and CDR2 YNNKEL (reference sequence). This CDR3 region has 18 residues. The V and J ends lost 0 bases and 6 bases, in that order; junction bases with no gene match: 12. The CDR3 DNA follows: TGTGCCAGCAGCCAAGATCGCCTCCCTAGCGGGGGACGGGATACGCAGTATTTT. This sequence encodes CASSQDRLPSGGRDTQYF.

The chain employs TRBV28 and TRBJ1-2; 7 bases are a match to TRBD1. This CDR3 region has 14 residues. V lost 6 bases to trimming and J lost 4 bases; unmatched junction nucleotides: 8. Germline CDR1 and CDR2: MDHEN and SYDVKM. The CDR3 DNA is TGTGCCAGCAGGGTCACAGGGGCCGCCTATGGCTACACCTTC. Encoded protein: CASRVTGAAYGYTF.

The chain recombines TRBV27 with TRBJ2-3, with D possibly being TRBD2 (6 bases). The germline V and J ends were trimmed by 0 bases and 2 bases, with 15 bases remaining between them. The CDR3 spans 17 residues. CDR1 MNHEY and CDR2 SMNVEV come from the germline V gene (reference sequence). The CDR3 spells CASSLSGTPYVTDTQYF. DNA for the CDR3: TGTGCCAGCAGTTTATCCGGGACTCCATATGTCACAGATACGCAGTATTTT.

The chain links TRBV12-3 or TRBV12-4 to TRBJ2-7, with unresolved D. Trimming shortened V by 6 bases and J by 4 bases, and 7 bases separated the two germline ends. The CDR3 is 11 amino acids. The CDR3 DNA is TGTGCCAGCAGCTCTCCGTACGAGCAGTACTTC. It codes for CASSSPYEQYF.

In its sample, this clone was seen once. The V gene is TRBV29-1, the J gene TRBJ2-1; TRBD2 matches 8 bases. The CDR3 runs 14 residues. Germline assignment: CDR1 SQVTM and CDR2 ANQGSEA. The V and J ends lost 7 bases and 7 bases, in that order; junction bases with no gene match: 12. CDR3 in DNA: TGCAGCGGGAGTAGCGGGGTTCTTTGGAATGAGCAGTTCTTC. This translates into CSGSSGVLWNEQFF.

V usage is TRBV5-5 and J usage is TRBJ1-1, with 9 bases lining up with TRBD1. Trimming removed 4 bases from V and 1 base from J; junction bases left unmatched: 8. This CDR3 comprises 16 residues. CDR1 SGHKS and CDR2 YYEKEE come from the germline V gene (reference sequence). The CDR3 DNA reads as TGTGCCAGCAGCCTAGGACAGGGGCGGGAGAACACTGAAGCTTTCTTT. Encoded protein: CASSLGQGRENTEAFF.

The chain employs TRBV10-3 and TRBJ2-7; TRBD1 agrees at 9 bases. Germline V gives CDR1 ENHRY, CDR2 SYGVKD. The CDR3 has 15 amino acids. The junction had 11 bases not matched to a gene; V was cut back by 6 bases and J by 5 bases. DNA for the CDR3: TGTGCCATCAGCAACCCCGGGACAGGGTGGGACGAGCAGTACTTC. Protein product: CAISNPGTGWDEQYF.

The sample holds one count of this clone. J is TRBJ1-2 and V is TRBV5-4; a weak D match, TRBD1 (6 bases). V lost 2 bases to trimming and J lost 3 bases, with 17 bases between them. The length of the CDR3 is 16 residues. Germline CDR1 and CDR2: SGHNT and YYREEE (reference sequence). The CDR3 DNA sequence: TGTGCCAGCAGCTTAATGGCAGGGGAGTTCGACTATGGCTACACCTTC. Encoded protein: CASSLMAGEFDYGYTF.

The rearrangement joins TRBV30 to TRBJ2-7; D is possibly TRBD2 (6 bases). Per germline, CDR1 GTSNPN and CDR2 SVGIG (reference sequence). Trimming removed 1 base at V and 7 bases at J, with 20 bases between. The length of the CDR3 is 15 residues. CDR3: CAWSARLGGASEQYF. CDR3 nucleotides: TGTGCCTGGAGTGCTCGACTAGGCGGGGCCTCGGAGCAGTACTTC. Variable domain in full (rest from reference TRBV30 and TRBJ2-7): SQTIHQWPATLVQPVGSPLSLECTVEGTSNPNLYWYRQAAGRGLQLLFYSVGIGQISSEVPQNLSASRPQDRQFILSSKKLLLSDSGFYLCAWSARLGGASEQYFGPGTRLTVT.

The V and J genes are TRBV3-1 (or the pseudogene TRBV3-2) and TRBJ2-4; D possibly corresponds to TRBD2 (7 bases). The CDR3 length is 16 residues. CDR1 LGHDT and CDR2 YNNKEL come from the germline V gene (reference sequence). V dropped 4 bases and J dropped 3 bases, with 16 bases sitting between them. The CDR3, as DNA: TGTGCCAGCAGCCCCCGGGGCGGGGGCCTCAAAAACATTCAGTACTTC. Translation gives CASSPRGGGLKNIQYF.

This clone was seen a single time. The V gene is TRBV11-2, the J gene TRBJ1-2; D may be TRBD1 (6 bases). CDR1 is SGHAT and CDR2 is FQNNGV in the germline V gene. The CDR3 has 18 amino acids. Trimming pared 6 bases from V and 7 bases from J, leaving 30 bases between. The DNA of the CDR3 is TGTGCCAGCAGTCCTGCCGGACAGTCGCAGATTCTCCTCGGTGGCTACACCTTC. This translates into CASSPAGQSQILLGGYTF.